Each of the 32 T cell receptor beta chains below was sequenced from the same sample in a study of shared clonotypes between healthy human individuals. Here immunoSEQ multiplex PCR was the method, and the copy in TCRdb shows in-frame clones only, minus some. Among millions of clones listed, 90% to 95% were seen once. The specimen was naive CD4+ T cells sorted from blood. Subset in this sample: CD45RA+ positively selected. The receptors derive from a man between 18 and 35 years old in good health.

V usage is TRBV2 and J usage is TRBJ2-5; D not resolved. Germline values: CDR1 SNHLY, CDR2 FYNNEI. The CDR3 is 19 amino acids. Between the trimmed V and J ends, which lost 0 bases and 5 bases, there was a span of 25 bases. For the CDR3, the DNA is TGTGCCAGCAGTGAAGCGGTTGGGGTCAGACAATTACCGCATGAGACCCAGTACTTC. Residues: CASSEAVGVRQLPHETQYF.

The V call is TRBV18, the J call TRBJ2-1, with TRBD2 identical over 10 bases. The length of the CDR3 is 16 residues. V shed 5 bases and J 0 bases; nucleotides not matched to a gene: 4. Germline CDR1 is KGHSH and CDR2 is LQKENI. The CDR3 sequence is CASSKTSGTSYNEQFF. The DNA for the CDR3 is TGTGCCAGCTCAAAAACTAGCGGGACCTCCTACAATGAGCAGTTCTTC.

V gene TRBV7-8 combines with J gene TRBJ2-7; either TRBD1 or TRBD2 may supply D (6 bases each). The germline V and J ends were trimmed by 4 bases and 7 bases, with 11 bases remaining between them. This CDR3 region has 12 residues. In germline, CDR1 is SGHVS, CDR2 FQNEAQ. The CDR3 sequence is CASSSTRGEQYF. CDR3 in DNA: TGTGCCAGCAGCTCGACTAGGGGGGAGCAGTACTTC.

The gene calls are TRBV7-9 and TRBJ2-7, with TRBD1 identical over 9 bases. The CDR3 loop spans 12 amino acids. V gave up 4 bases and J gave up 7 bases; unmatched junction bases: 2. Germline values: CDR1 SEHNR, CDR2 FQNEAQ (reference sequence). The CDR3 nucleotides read TGTGCCAGCAGCTGGACAGGGGTTGAGCAGTACTTC. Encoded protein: CASSWTGVEQYF.

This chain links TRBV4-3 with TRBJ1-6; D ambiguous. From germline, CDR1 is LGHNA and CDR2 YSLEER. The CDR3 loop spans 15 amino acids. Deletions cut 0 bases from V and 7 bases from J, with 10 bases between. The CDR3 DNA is TGCGCCAGCAGCCAAGACTACCGTATCAATTCACCCCTCCACTTT. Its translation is CASSQDYRINSPLHF.

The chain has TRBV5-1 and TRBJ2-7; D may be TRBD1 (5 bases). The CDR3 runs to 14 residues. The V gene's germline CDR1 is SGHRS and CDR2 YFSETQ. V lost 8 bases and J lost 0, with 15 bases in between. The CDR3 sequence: CASRQLLSSYEQYF. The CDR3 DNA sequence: TGCGCCAGTAGACAGTTGCTTAGCTCCTACGAGCAGTACTTC.

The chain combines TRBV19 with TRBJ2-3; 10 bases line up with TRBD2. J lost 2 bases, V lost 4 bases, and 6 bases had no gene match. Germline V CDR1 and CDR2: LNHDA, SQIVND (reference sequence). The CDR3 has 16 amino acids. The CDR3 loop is CASSTTAGGITDTQYF. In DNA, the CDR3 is TGTGCCAGTAGTACAACAGCGGGAGGGATCACAGATACGCAGTATTTT.

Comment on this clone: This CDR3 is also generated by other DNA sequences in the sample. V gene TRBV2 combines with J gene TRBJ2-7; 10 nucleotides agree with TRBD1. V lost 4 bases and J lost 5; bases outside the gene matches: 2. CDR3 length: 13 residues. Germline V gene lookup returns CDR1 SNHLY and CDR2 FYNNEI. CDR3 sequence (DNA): TGTGCCAGCAGTGGACAGGGGGCGGACGAGCAGTACTTC. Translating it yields CASSGQGADEQYF.

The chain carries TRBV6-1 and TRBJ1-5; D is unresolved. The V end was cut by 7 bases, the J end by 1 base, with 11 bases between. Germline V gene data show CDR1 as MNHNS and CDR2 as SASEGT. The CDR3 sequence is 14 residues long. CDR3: CASTTLDSNQPQHF. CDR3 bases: TGTGCCAGCACCACCCTGGACAGCAATCAGCCCCAGCATTTT.

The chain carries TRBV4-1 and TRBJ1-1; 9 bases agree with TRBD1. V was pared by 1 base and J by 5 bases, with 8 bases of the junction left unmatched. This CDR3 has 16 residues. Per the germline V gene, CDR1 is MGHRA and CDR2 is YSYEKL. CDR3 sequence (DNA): TGCGCCAGCAGCCAAGGCCGCGGGACAGGGTGGACTGAAGCTTTCTTT. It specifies CASSQGRGTGWTEAFF.

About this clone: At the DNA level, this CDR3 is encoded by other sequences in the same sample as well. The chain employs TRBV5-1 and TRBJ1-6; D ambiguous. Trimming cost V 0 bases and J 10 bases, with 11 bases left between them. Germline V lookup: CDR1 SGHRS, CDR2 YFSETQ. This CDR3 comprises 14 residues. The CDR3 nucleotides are TGCGCCAGCAGCTTGGAGGGATTTGGATCACCCCTCCACTTT. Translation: CASSLEGFGSPLHF.

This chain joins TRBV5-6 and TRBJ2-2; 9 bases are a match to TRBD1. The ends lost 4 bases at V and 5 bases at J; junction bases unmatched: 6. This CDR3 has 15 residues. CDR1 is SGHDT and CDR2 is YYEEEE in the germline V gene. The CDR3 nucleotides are TGTGCCAGCAGCCGTGGGACAGGGAGGACCGGGGAGCTGTTTTTT. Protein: CASSRGTGRTGELFF.

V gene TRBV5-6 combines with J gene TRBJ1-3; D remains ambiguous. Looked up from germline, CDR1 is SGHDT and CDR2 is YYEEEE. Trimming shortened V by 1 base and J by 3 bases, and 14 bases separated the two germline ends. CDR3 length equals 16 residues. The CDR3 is CASSLLQAPLGNTIYF. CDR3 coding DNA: TGTGCCAGCAGCTTGCTTCAGGCCCCGCTTGGAAACACCATATATTTT.

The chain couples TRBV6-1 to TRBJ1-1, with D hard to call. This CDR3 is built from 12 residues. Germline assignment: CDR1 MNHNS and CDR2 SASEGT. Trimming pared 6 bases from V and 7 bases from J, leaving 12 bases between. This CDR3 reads CASSALGSEAFF. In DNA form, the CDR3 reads TGTGCCAGCAGCGCCTTGGGCAGTGAAGCTTTCTTT.

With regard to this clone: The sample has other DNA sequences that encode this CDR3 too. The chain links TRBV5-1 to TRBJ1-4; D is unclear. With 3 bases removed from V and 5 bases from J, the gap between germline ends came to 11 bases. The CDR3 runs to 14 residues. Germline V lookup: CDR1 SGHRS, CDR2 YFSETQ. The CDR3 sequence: CASSSSGANEKLFF. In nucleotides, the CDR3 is TGCGCCAGCAGCTCCTCTGGTGCGAATGAAAAACTGTTTTTT. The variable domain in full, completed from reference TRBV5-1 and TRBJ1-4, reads KAGVTQTPRYLIKTRGQQVTLSCSPISGHRSVSWYQQTPGQGLQFLFEYFSETQRNKGNFPGRFSGRQFSNSRSEMNVSTLELGDSALYLCASSSSGANEKLFFGSGTQLSVL.

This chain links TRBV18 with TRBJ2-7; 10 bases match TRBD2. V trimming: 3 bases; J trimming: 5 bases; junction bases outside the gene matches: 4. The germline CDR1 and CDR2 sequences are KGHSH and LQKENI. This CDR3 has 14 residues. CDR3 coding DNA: TGTGCCAGCTCACCGCTAGCGGGAGTGGACGAGCAGTACTTC. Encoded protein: CASSPLAGVDEQYF.

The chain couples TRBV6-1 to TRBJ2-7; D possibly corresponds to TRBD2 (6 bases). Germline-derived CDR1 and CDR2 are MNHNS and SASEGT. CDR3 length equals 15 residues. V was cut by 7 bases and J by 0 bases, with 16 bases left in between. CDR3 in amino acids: CASTKPGTSSYEQYF. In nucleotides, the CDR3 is TGTGCCAGCACGAAACCCGGGACTTCCTCCTACGAGCAGTACTTC.

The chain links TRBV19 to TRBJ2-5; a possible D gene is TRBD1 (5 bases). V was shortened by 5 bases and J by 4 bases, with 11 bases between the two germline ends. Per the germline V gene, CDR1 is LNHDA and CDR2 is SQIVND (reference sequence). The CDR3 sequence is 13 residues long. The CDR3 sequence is CASSGNRGETQYF. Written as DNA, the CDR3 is TGTGCCAGTAGTGGCAATAGGGGAGAGACCCAGTACTTC.

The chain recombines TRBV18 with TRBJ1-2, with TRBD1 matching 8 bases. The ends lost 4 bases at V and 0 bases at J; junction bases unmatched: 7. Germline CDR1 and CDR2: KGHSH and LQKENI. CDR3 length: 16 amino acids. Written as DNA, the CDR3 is TGTGCCAGCTCACGGGACAGGCTTCCTACTAACTATGGCTACACCTTC. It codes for CASSRDRLPTNYGYTF.

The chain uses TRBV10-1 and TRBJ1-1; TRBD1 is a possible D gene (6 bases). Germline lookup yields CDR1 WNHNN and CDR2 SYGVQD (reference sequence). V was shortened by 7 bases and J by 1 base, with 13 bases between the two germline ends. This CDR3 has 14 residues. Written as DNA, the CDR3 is TGCGCCAGCATGGCGCGGGGGCGGAACACTGAAGCTTTCTTT. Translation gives CASMARGRNTEAFF.

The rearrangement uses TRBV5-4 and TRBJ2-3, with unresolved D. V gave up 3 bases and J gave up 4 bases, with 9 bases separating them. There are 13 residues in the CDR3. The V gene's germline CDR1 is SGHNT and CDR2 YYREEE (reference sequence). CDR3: CASSSEVADTQYF. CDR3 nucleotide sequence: TGTGCCAGCAGCTCCGAGGTAGCAGATACGCAGTATTTT. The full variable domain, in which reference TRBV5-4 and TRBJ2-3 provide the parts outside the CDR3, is ETGVTQSPTHLIKTRGQQVTLRCSSQSGHNTVSWYQQALGQGPQFIFQYYREEENGRGNFPPRFSGLQFPNYSSELNVNALELDDSALYLCASSSEVADTQYFGPGTRLTVL.

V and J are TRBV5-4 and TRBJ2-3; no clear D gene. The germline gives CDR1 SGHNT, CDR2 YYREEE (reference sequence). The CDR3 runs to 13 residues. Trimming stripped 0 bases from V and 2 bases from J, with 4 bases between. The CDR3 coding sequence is TGTGCCAGCAGCTTGGCCTACACAGATACGCAGTATTTT. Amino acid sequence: CASSLAYTDTQYF. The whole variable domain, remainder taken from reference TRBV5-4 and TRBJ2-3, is ETGVTQSPTHLIKTRGQQVTLRCSSQSGHNTVSWYQQALGQGPQFIFQYYREEENGRGNFPPRFSGLQFPNYSSELNVNALELDDSALYLCASSLAYTDTQYFGPGTRLTVL.

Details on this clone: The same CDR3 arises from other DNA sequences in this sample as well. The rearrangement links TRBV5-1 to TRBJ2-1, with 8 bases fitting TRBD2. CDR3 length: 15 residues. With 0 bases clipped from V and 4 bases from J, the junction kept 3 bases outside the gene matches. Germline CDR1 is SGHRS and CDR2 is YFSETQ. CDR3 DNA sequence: TGCGCCAGCAGCTTGGGACTAGCGCTTTACAATGAGCAGTTCTTC. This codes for CASSLGLALYNEQFF.

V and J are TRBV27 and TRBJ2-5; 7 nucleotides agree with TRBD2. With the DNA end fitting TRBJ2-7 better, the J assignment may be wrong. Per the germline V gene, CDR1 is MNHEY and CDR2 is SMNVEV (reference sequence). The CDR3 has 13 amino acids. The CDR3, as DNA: TGTGCCAGCAGTTCCTTACCTAGCGGCGAGCAGTACTTC. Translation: CASSSLPSGEQYF.

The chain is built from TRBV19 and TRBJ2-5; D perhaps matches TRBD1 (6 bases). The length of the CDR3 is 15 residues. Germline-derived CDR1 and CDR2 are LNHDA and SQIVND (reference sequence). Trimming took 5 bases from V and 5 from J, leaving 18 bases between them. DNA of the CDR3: TGTGCCAGTAGTCCGGGACACTACTATACGGAGACCCAGTACTTC. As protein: CASSPGHYYTETQYF.

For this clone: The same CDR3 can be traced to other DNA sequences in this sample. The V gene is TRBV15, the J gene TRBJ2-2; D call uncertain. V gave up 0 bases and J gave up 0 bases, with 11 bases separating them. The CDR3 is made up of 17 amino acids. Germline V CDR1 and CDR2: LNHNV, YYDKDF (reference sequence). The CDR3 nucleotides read TGTGCCACCAGCAGAGATCTAGTTTCTGCGAACACCGGGGAGCTGTTTTTT. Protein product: CATSRDLVSANTGELFF. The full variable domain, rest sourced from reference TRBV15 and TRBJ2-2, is DAMVIQNPRYQVTQFGKPVTLSCSQTLNHNVMYWYQQKSSQAPKLLFHYYDKDFNNEADTPDNFQSRRPNTSFCFLDIRSPGLGDTAMYLCATSRDLVSANTGELFFGEGSRLTVL.

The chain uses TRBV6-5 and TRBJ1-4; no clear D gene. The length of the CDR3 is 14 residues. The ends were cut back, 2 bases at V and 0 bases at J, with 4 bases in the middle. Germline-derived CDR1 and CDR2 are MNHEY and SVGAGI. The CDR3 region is CASSYGTTNEKLFF. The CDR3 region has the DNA TGTGCCAGCAGTTACGGAACAACTAATGAAAAACTGTTTTTT.

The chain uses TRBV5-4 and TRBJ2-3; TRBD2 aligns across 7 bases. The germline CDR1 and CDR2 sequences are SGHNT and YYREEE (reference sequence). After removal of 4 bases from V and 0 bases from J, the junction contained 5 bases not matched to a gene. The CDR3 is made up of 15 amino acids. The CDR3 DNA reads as TGTGCCAGCAGCACGGGGGGAGGTAGCACAGATACGCAGTATTTT. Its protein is CASSTGGGSTDTQYF. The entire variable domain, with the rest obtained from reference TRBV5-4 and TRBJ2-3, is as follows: ETGVTQSPTHLIKTRGQQVTLRCSSQSGHNTVSWYQQALGQGPQFIFQYYREEENGRGNFPPRFSGLQFPNYSSELNVNALELDDSALYLCASSTGGGSTDTQYFGPGTRLTVL.

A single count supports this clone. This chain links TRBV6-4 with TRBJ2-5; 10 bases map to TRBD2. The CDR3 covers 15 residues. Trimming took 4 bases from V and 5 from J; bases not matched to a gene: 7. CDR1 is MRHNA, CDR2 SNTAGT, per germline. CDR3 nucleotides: TGTGCCAGCAGTGCTAGCGGGGGAGCGGGGGAGACCCAGTACTTC. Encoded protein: CASSASGGAGETQYF.

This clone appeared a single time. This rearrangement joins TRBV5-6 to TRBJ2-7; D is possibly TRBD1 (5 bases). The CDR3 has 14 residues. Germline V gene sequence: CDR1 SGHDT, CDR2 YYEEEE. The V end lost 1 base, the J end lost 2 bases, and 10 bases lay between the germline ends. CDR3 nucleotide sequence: TGTGCCAGCAGCTTGCAGGGTTTGGCCTACGAGCAGTACTTC. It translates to CASSLQGLAYEQYF.

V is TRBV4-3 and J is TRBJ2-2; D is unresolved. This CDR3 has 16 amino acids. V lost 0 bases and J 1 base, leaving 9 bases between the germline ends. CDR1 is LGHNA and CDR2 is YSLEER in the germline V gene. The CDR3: CASSQDRSVNTGELFF. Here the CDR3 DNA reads TGCGCCAGCAGCCAAGATCGCAGCGTGAACACCGGGGAGCTGTTTTTT.

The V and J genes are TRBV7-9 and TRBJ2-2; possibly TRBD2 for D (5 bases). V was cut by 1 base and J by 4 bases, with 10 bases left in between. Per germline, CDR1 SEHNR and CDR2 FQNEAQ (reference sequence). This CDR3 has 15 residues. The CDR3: CASSLGPSSTGELFF. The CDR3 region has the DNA TGTGCCAGCAGCTTAGGTCCTAGCAGCACCGGGGAGCTGTTTTTT.